The clone carrying this T cell receptor (beta chain) was found many times. Its antigen is not identified. Germline V gene lookup returns CDR1 DFQATT and CDR2 SNEGSKA (reference sequence). The CDR3 has 15 residues. Trimming cost V 3 bases and J 1 base, with 14 bases left between them. One entry per CDR3 protein, called by TCRdb with MiXCR from the RACE reads. The sample holds roughly 50,000 distinct CDR3 sequences, roughly 10% seen once. This sample is drawn from a study of human T cells and chemical hapten exposure. Study-wide background: Upper inner arm skin measuring roughly 2 cm by roughly 2 cm received 2% DPC for sensitization.

Time point indicated: pre-sensitization, week 0. Treatment in this sample: therapeutic diphenylcyclopropenone sensitization with weekly scalp DPC. RNA extraction used unfractionated whole blood as the source of total RNA. General observations from the study: TCRs whose frequency exceeded 1 in 1000 remained the same following DPC sensitization. Alopecia affected the donors, so their immune response may differ from healthy people's. Relative to control repertoires, expanded TCRs gave rise to significantly more large CDR3 similarity clusters.

The chain joins TRBV20-1 to TRBJ2-3; the D gene is possibly TRBD2 (5 bases). The receptor was derived from a woman aged 25-40 years with alopecia areata. Some clones in this sample may be carry-over from other donors' samples. The sample in question was whole blood, obtained in connection with sensitization to the hapten diphenylcyclopropenone (DPC). The CDR3 sequence: CSASPTSTGTDTQYF. DNA for the CDR3: TGCAGTGCTAGCCCAACTAGTACAGGCACAGATACGCAGTATTTT.